This T cell receptor beta chain originates from a study of Tregs in tolerant kidney transplant recipients. A few counts support this clone. What it binds is unknown. Points from the study as a whole: Tregs expanded with activated donor B cells seemed most donor-specific.

The assay was immunoSEQ multiplex PCR, and TCRdb's table has in-frame clones only and misses some. The sample lists around 31,000 clones; 82% were seen once. Trimming left V 6 bases short and J 2 bases short, with 12 bases between. The CDR3 spans 14 residues. Germline V gives CDR1 MNHEY, CDR2 SVGAGI. Sequencing was performed on Tregs from blood cultured with allogeneic cells. The receptor's source is a human donor in good health. This chain uses TRBV6-5 with TRBJ2-3; D remains ambiguous. The CDR3 region has the DNA TGTGCCAGCAGACCGGATGAGGACACAGATACGCAGTATTTT. Translated, it gives CASRPDEDTDTQYF.